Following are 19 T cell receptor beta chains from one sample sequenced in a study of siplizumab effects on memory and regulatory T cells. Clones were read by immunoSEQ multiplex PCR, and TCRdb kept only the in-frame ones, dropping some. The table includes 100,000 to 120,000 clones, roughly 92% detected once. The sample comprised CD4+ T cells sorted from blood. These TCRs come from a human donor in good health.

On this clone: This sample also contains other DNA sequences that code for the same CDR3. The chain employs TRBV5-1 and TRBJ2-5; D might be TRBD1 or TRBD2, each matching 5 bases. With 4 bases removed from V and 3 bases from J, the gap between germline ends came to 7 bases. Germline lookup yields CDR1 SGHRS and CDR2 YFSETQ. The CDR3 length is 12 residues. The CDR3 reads CASSLGEETQYF. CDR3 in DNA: TGCGCCAGCAGCCTGGGGGAAGAGACCCAGTACTTC.

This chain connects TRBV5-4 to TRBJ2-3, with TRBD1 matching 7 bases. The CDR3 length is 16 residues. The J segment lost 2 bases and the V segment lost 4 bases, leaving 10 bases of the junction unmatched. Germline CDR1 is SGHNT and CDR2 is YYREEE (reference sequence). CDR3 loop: CASSGETGTATDTQYF. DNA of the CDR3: TGTGCCAGCAGCGGCGAAACCGGGACAGCCACAGATACGCAGTATTTT.

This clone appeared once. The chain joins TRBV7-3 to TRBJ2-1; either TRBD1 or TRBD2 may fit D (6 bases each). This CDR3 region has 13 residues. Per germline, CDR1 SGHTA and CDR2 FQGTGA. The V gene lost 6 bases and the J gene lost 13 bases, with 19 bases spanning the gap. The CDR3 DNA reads TGTGCCAGCAGTCTAGGGGGACTTTTATACCAGTTCTTC. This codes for CASSLGGLLYQFF. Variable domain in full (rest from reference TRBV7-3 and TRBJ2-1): GAGVSQTPSNKVTEKGKYVELRCDPISGHTALYWYRQSLGQGPEFLIYFQGTGAADDSGLPNDRFFAVRPEGSVSTLKIQRTERGDSAVYLCASSLGGLLYQFFGPGTRLTVL.

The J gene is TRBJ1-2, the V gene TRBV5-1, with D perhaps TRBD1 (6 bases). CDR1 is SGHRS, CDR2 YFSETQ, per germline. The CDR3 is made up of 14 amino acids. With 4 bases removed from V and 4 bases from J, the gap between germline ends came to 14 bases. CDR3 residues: CASSTDSSSYGYTF. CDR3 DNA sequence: TGCGCCAGCAGCACGGACAGCTCCTCCTATGGCTACACCTTC.

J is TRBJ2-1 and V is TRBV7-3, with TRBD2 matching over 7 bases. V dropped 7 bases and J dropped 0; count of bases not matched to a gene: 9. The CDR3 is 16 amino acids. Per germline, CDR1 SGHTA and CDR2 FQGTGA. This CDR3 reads CASTLAGGGSYNEQFF. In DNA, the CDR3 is TGTGCCAGCACCCTCGCTGGCGGGGGCTCCTACAATGAGCAGTTCTTC.

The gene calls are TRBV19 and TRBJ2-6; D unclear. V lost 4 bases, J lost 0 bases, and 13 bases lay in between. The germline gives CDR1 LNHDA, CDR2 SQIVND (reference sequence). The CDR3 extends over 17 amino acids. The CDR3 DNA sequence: TGTGCCAGTAGTAGGGGTAGGGCCAGCTCTGGGGCCAACGTCCTGACTTTC. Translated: CASSRGRASSGANVLTF.

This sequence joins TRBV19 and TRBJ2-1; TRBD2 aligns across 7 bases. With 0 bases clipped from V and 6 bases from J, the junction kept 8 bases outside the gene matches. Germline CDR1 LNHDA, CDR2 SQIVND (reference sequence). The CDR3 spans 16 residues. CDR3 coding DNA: TGTGCCAGTAGTATAGAGGCGGGAGTGGGTATCAATGAGCAGTTCTTC. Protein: CASSIEAGVGINEQFF.

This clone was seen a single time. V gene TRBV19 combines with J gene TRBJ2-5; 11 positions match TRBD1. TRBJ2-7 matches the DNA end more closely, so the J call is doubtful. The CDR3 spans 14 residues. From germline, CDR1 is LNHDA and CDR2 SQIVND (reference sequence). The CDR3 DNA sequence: TGTGCCAGTAGCCCGGGACAGGGGGCCTACGAGCAGTACTTC. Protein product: CASSPGQGAYEQYF.

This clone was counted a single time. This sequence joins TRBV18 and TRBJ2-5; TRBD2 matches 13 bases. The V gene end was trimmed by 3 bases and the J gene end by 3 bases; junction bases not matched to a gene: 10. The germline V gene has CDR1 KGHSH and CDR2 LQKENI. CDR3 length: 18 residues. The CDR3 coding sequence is TGTGCCAGCTCACCGCCAGGACTAGCGGGAGTAGGGAAAGAGACCCAGTACTTC. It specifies CASSPPGLAGVGKETQYF.

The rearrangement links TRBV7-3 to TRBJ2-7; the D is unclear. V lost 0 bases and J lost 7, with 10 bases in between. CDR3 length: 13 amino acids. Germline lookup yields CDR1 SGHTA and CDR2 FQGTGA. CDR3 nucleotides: TGTGCCAGCAGCTTAACTGGTACGCCGGAGCAGTACTTC. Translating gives CASSLTGTPEQYF.

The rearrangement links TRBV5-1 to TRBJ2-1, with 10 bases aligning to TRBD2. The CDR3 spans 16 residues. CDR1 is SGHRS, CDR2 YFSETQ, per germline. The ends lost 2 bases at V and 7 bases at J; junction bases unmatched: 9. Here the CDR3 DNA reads TGCGCCAGCAGCTTAGATATAGCGGGGGGTTCTAATGAGCAGTTCTTC. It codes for CASSLDIAGGSNEQFF.

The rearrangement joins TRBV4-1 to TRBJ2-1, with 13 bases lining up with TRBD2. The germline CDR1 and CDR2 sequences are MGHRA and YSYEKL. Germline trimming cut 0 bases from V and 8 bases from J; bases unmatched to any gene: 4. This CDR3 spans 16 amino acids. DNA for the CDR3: TGCGCCAGCAGCCAAGAAAGGACTAGCGGGGGCTATGAGCAGTTCTTC. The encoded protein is CASSQERTSGGYEQFF.

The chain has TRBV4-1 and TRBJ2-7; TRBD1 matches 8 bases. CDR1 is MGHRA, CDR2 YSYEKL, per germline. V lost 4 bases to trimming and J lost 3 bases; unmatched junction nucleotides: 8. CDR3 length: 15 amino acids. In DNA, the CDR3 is TGCGCCAGCAGCCCGGCACCGGGACAGGACTACGAGCAGTACTTC. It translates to CASSPAPGQDYEQYF.

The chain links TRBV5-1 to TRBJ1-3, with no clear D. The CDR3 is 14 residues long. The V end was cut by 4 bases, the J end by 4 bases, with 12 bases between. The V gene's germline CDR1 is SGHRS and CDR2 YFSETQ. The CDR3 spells CASSDESPGNTIYF. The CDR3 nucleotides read TGCGCCAGCAGCGACGAATCACCAGGAAACACCATATATTTT. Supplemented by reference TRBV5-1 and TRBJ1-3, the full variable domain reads KAGVTQTPRYLIKTRGQQVTLSCSPISGHRSVSWYQQTPGQGLQFLFEYFSETQRNKGNFPGRFSGRQFSNSRSEMNVSTLELGDSALYLCASSDESPGNTIYFGEGSWLTVV.

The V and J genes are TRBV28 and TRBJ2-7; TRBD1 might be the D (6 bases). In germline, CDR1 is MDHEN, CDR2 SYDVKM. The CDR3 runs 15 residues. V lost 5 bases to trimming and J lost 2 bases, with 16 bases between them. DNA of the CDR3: TGTGCCAGCAGTCTCGACAGGCCGACAACCTACGAGCAGTACTTC. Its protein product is CASSLDRPTTYEQYF.

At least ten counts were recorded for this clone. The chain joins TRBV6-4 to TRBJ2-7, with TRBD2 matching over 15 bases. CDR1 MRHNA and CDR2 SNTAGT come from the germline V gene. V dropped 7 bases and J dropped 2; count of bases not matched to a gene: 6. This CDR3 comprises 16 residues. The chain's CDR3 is CASIWTSGRATYEQYF. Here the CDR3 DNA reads TGTGCCAGCATTTGGACTAGCGGGAGGGCCACCTACGAGCAGTACTTC.

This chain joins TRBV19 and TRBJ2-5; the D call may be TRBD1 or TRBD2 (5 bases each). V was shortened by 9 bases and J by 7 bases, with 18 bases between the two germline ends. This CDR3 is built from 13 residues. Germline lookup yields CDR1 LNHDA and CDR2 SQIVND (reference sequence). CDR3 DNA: TGTGCCAGCCGTGCCCTGGGTGGGGGGACCCAGTACTTC. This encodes CASRALGGGTQYF. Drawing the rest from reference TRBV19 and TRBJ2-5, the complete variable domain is DGGITQSPKYLFRKEGQNVTLSCEQNLNHDAMYWYRQDPGQGLRLIYYSQIVNDFQKGDIAEGYSVSREKKESFPLTVTSAQKNPTAFYLCASRALGGGTQYFGPGTRLLVL.

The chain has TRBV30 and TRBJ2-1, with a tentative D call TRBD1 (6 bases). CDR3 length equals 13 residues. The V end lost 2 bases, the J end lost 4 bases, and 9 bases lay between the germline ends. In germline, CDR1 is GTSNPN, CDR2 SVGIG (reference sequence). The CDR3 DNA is TGTGCCTGGAGTTTGCAGGGGTACAATGAGCAGTTCTTC. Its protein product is CAWSLQGYNEQFF. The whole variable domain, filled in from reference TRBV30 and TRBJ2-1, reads SQTIHQWPATLVQPVGSPLSLECTVEGTSNPNLYWYRQAAGRGLQLLFYSVGIGQISSEVPQNLSASRPQDRQFILSSKKLLLSDSGFYLCAWSLQGYNEQFFGPGTRLTVL.

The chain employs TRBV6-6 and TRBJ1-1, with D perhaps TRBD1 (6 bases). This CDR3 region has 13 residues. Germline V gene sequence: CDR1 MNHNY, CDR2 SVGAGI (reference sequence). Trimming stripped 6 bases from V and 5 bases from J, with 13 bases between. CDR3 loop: CASSDQQGTEAFF. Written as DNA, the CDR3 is TGTGCCAGCAGCGACCAACAGGGAACTGAAGCTTTCTTT.